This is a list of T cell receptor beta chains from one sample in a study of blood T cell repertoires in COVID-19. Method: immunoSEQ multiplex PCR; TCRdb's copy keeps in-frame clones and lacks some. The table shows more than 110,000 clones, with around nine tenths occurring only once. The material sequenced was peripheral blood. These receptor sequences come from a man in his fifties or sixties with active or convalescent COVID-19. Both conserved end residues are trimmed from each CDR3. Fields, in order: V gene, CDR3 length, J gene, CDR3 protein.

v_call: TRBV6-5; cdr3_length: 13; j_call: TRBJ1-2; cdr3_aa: ASSYKTGGAGGYT
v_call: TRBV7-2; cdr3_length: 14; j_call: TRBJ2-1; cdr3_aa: ASSRLSGISYNEQF
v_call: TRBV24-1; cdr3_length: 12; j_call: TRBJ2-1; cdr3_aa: ATSDPTGYNEQF
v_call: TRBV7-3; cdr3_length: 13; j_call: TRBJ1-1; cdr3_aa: ASSPILDRNTEAF
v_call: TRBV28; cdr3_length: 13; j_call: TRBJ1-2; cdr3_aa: ASSPPGRRGYGYT
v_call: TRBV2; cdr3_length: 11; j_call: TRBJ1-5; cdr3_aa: ASSVLSNQPQH
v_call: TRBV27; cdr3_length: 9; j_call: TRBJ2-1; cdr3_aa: ASSSRNEQF
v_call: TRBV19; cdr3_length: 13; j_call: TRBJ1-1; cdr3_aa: ASSIRTATNTEAF
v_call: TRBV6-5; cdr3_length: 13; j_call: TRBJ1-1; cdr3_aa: ASSYSGTVNTEAF
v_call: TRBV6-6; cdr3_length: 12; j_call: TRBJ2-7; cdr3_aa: ASSYVPGVYEQY
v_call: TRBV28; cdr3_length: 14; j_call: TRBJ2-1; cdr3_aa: ASSGSGRSSYNEQF
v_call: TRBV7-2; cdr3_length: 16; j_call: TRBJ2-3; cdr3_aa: ASSLVLGLGGSTDTQY
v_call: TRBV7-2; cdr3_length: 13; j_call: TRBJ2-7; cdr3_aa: ASSQTMQSFYEQY
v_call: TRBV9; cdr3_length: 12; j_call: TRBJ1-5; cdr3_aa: ASSGAYSNQPQH
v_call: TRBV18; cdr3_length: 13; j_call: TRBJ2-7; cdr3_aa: ASSPRHPGSYEQY
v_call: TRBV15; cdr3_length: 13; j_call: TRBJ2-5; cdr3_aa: ATSRDQLGRETQY
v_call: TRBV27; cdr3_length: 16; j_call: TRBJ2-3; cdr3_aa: ASSRKTGVEGSTDTQY
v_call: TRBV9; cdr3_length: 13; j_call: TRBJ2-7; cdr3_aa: ASSDAGDPTYEQY
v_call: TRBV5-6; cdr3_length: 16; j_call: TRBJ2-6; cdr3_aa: ASSFYRRTGSGANVLT
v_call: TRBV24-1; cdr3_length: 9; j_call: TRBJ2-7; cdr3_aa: ATSDLYEQY
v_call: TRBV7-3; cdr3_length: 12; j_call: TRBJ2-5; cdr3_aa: ASSTGTGAKTQY
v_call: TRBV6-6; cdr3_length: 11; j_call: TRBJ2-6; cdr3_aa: ASTFSGANVLT
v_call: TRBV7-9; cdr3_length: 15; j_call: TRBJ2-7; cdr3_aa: ASSLVSLAGGSYEQY
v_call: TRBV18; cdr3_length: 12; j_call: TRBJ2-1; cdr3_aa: ASSPLAGDNEQF
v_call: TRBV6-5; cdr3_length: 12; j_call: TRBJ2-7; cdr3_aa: ASRPGTATYEQY
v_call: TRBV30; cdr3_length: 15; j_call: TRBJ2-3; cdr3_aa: AWSEGLLAGITDTQY
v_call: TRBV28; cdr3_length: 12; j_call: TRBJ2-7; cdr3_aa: ASSFLGRAYEQY
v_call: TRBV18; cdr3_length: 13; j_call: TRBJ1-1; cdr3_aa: ASSPRLQGYTEAF
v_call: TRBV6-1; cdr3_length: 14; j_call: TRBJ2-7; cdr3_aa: ASSASSVRGKYEQY
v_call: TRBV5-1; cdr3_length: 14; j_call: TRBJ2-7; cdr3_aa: ASSLSPDGSSYEQY
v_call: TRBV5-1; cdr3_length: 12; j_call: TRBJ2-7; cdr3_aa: ASSWGDRTYEQY
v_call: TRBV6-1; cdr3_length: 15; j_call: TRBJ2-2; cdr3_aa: ASSEASGTGNTGELF
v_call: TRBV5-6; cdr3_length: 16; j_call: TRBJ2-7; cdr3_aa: ASSLAMGAGTSGRKQY
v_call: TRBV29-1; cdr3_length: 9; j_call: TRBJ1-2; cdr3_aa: SVGEDYGYT
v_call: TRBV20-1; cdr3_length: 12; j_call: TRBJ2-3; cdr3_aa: SASSVGSGDTQY
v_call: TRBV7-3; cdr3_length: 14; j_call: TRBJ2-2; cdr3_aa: ASSLRAGEDTGELF
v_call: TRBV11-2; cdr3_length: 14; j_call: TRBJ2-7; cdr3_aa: ASSLGLAGISYEQY
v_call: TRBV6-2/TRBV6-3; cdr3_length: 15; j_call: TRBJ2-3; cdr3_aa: ASSKPTPGLGTDTQY
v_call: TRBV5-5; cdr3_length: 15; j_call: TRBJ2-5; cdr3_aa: ASSLGGGLAGGSTQY
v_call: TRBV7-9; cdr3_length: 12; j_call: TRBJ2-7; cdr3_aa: ASSLGTKAYEQY
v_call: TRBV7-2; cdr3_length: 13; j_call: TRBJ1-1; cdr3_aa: ASSLDPWYPEGAF
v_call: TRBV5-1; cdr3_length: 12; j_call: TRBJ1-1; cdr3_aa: ASRGGQVNTEAF
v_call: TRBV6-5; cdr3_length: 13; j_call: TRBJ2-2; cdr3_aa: ASKIQSSNTGELF
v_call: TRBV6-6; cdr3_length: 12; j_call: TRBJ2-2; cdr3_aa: ASSYSSVSGELF
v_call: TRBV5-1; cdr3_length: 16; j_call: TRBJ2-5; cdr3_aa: ASSLLGQGQGAGETQY
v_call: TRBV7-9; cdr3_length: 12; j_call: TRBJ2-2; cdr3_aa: ASSLASLTGELF